These 18 T cell receptor beta chains share one sample of origin, sequenced in a study of shared clonotypes between healthy human individuals. Profiling relied on immunoSEQ multiplex PCR, and the TCRdb table lists in-frame clones only, not all of them. The table has some 2.1 million clones, roughly 95% seen once; the top ten hold 0.9% to 1.3%. CD45RO-negative, CCR7-selected cells formed the naive CD8 fraction, which excluded terminally differentiated effector memory CD45RA+ cells. Sequencing used naive CD8+ T cells sorted from blood. The source is a man younger than 35 in good health.

The genes are TRBV5-4 and TRBJ2-3, with D perhaps matching TRBD2 (5 bases). The CDR3 is 14 residues long. Germline loops: CDR1 SGHNT, CDR2 YYREEE (reference sequence). Trimming stripped 0 bases from V and 0 bases from J, with 5 bases between. CDR3 amino acids: CASSLGLSTDTQYF. The CDR3 DNA reads as TGTGCCAGCAGCTTGGGACTAAGCACAGATACGCAGTATTTT.

V and J are TRBV6-4 and TRBJ2-7; 7 positions match TRBD1. From germline, CDR1 is MRHNA and CDR2 SNTAGT. Trimming removed 11 bases from V and 0 bases from J; junction bases left unmatched: 13. The CDR3 consists of 15 residues. The CDR3 DNA is TGTGCCCCAGGGACAGTCACAGAGAGCTCCTACGAGCAGTACTTC. Residues: CAPGTVTESSYEQYF.

The V gene is TRBV10-1, the J gene TRBJ2-7; TRBD2 agrees at 7 bases. This CDR3 has 15 amino acids. The germline V gene encodes CDR1 WNHNN and CDR2 SYGVQD (reference sequence). Unmatched junction bases numbered 5, after V lost 1 base and J lost 2 bases. DNA for the CDR3: TGCGCCAGCAGTGAGTTCCCTAGCGGAACCTACGAGCAGTACTTC. Protein product: CASSEFPSGTYEQYF.

The chain is built from TRBV5-1 and TRBJ2-5; TRBD1 agrees at 10 bases. Trimming cost V 6 bases and J 10 bases; bases outside gene matches: 12. The CDR3 covers 14 residues. Germline V lookup: CDR1 SGHRS, CDR2 YFSETQ. The DNA for the CDR3 is TGCGCCAGCAACCTCGACAGGGGGCTTGGTGACCAGTACTTC. It is translated as CASNLDRGLGDQYF.

This clone was detected only once. Distinct nucleotide sequences in the sample also encode this CDR3. V is TRBV30 and J is TRBJ1-4; D gene unclear. Trimming removed 1 base from V and 7 bases from J, with 4 bases in between. CDR3 length: 11 amino acids. Germline CDR1 and CDR2: GTSNPN and SVGIG (reference sequence). CDR3 protein: CAWSAGEKLFF. In nucleotides, the CDR3 is TGTGCCTGGAGTGCGGGTGAAAAACTGTTTTTT.

The chain is built from TRBV27 and TRBJ2-3, with 8 nucleotides matching TRBD2. Germline trimming cut 5 bases from V and 0 bases from J; bases unmatched to any gene: 10. The CDR3 covers 17 residues. Germline-derived CDR1 and CDR2 are MNHEY and SMNVEV (reference sequence). The CDR3 is CASSASIAGTSTDTQYF. The CDR3 DNA follows: TGTGCCAGCAGTGCCTCCATAGCGGGAACTAGCACAGATACGCAGTATTTT.

The chain employs TRBV7-6 and TRBJ2-5; D is perhaps TRBD2 (5 bases). Germline V gene lookup returns CDR1 SGHVS and CDR2 FNYEAQ. This CDR3 has 14 residues. V lost 2 bases, J lost 3 bases, and 10 bases lay in between. The CDR3 sequence is CASSLLLGEETQYF. DNA for the CDR3: TGTGCCAGCAGCTTACTCCTCGGGGAAGAGACCCAGTACTTC.

The V and J genes are TRBV28 and TRBJ1-1, with D tentatively TRBD1 (6 bases). Trimming pared 1 base from V and 10 bases from J, leaving 13 bases between. In germline, CDR1 is MDHEN, CDR2 SYDVKM. The CDR3 is 13 residues long. The CDR3: CASSLFLGGVAFF. As DNA, the CDR3 is TGTGCCAGCAGTTTATTTTTAGGGGGGGTAGCTTTCTTT. The variable domain in full, completed from reference TRBV28 and TRBJ1-1, reads DVKVTQSSRYLVKRTGEKVFLECVQDMDHENMFWYRQDPGLGLRLIYFSYDVKMKEKGDIPEGYSVSREKKERFSLILESASTNQTSMYLCASSLFLGGVAFFGQGTRLTVV.

J is TRBJ1-2 and V is TRBV30; TRBD1 might be the D (6 bases). CDR1 and CDR2 from the germline V gene are GTSNPN and SVGIG (reference sequence). V dropped 4 bases and J dropped 3 bases, with 12 bases sitting between them. The CDR3 runs to 13 residues. CDR3 region: CAWTSGADYGYTF. The CDR3, as DNA: TGTGCCTGGACTTCGGGGGCGGACTATGGCTACACCTTC.

The chain combines TRBV15 with TRBJ2-7; perhaps TRBD2 as D (6 bases). In germline, CDR1 is LNHNV, CDR2 YYDKDF (reference sequence). The V end lost 8 bases, the J end lost 5 bases, and 16 bases lay between the germline ends. The CDR3 runs to 13 residues. As DNA, the CDR3 is TGTGCCACCGGGCGGGGAGGATATGACGAGCAGTACTTC. Amino acids: CATGRGGYDEQYF.

The CDR3 nucleotides are TGTGCCAGGGAAGGACTCGCAGGGGCCTACGAGCAGTACTTC. It yields the protein CAREGLAGAYEQYF. The V and J genes are TRBV2 and TRBJ2-7, with a weak D call TRBD1 (6 bases). Deletions cut 9 bases from V and 2 bases from J, with 17 bases between. The CDR3 runs 14 residues. Germline CDR1 SNHLY, CDR2 FYNNEI.

V gene TRBV27 combines with J gene TRBJ2-7, with 10 bases identical to TRBD2. The CDR3 is 13 residues long. CDR1 and CDR2 from the germline V gene are MNHEY and SMNVEV (reference sequence). Trimming removed 7 bases from V and 4 bases from J; junction bases left unmatched: 4. The DNA for the CDR3 is TGTGCCAGCAAAGCGGGAGGGCGATACGAGCAGTACTTC. Translation: CASKAGGRYEQYF.

The rearrangement joins TRBV11-2 to TRBJ2-7; 8 bases are shared with TRBD1. With 2 bases clipped from V and 3 bases from J, the junction kept 9 bases outside the gene matches. From germline, CDR1 is SGHAT and CDR2 FQNNGV. This CDR3 spans 16 amino acids. The CDR3 DNA reads as TGTGCCAGCAGCTTAACGAAAAGGGACAGGAACTACGAGCAGTACTTC. Its protein product is CASSLTKRDRNYEQYF.

Concerning this clone itself: The identical CDR3 is also encoded by other nucleotide sequences in the sample. V gene TRBV7-9 combines with J gene TRBJ2-1; TRBD1 agrees at 10 bases. Germline lookup yields CDR1 SEHNR and CDR2 FQNEAQ (reference sequence). The CDR3 loop spans 15 amino acids. Trimming took 1 base from V and 5 from J; bases not matched to a gene: 2. This chain's CDR3 is CASSLGQGADNEQFF. The CDR3 region has the DNA TGTGCCAGCAGCTTAGGACAGGGGGCGGACAATGAGCAGTTCTTC. Variable domain in full (rest from reference TRBV7-9 and TRBJ2-1): DTGVSQNPRHKITKRGQNVTFRCDPISEHNRLYWYRQTLGQGPEFLTYFQNEAQLEKSRLLSDRFSAERPKGSFSTLEIQRTEQGDSAMYLCASSLGQGADNEQFFGPGTRLTVL.

A note on this clone: The sample contains more than one DNA sequence encoding this CDR3. CDR3 DNA: TGTGCCAGCAGCTCCCCAGGGAACGAGCAGTTCTTC. Translation: CASSSPGNEQFF. The chain uses TRBV7-9 and TRBJ2-1; TRBD1 might be the D (5 bases). V gave up 4 bases and J gave up 10 bases, with 11 bases separating them. Germline V lookup: CDR1 SEHNR, CDR2 FQNEAQ (reference sequence). The CDR3 has 12 residues.

This chain joins TRBV29-1 and TRBJ2-7; tentatively, D is TRBD2 (5 bases). V dropped 4 bases and J dropped 2 bases, with 15 bases sitting between them. This CDR3 comprises 14 residues. Germline V lookup: CDR1 SQVTM, CDR2 ANQGSEA. The CDR3 spells CSVASGWRPYEQYF. In DNA form, the CDR3 reads TGCAGCGTTGCCTCAGGATGGAGGCCCTACGAGCAGTACTTC.

As regards this clone: Other DNA sequences of this sample code for an identical CDR3. The chain couples TRBV4-1 to TRBJ1-3; D unresolved. From germline, CDR1 is MGHRA and CDR2 YSYEKL. The CDR3 consists of 14 residues. Trimming removed 1 base at V and 0 bases at J, with 4 bases between. As DNA, the CDR3 is TGCGCCAGCAGCCAAGGAGTCTCTGGAAACACCATATATTTT. It translates to CASSQGVSGNTIYF.

About this clone itself: The sample holds other DNA sequences that translate to the same CDR3. The chain joins TRBV18 to TRBJ1-1; D gene ambiguous. Trimming shortened V by 0 bases and J by 4 bases, and 6 bases separated the two germline ends. In germline, CDR1 is KGHSH, CDR2 LQKENI. The CDR3 spans 13 residues. In nucleotides, the CDR3 is TGTGCCAGCTCACCACCGTTGGGCACTGAAGCTTTCTTT. It is translated as CASSPPLGTEAFF.